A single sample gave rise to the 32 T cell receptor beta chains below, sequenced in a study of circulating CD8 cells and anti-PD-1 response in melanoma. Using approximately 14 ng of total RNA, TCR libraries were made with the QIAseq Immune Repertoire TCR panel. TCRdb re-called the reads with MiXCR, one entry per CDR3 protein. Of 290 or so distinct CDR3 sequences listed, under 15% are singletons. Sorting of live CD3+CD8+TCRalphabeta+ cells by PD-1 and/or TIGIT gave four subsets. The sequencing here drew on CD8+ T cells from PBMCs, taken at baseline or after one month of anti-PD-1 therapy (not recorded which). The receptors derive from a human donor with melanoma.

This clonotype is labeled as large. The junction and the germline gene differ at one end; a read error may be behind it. The CDR3 region is CSYRIRRGITDMQYF. The CDR3, as DNA: TGCAGCTACCGGATTCGGCGGGGAATCACAGATATGCAGTATTTT. The chain links TRBV29-1 to TRBJ2-3; maybe TRBD2 (6 bases). The CDR3 sequence is 15 residues long. Germline V gene data show CDR1 as SQVTM and CDR2 as ANQGSEA.

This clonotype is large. CDR3 nucleotide sequence: TGTGCCAGCAGTTTATTAGGTGGGACAGGGGACTATGGCTACACCTTC. It encodes CASSLLGGTGDYGYTF. The chain carries TRBV28 and TRBJ1-2; 10 nucleotides match TRBD1. The germline V gene has CDR1 MDHEN and CDR2 SYDVKM. The CDR3 is made up of 16 amino acids. The trim removed 1 base at V and 3 bases at J, leaving 5 bases unmatched.

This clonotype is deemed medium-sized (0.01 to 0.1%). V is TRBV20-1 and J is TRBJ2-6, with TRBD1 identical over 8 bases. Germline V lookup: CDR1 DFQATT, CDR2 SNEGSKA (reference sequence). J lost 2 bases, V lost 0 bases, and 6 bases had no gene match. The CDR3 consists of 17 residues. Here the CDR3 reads CSARDWRTGTGANVLTF. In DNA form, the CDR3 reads TGCAGTGCTAGAGATTGGAGGACAGGGACTGGGGCCAACGTCCTGACTTTC.

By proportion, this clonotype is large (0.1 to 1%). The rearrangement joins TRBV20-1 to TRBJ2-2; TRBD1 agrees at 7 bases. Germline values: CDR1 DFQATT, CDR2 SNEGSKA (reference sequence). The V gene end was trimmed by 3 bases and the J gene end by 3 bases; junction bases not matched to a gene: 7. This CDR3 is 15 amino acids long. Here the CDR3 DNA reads TGCAGTGCTAGTAAGGGGGCTGGGGACACCGGGGAGCTGTTTTTT. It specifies CSASKGAGDTGELFF.

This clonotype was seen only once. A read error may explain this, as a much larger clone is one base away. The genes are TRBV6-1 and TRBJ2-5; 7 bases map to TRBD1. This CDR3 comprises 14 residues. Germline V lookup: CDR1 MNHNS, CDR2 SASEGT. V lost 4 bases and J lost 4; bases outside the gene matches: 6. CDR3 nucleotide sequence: TGTGCCAGCAGTGCCGGGACAGAAACAGAGACCCAGTACTTC. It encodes CASSAGTETETQYF.

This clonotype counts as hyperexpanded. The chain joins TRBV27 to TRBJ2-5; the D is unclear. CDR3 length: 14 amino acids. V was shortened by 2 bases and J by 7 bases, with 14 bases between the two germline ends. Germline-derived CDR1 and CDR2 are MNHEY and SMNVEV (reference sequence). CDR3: CASSLGSGFATQYF. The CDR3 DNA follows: TGTGCCAGCAGTTTAGGATCAGGATTTGCGACCCAGTACTTC.

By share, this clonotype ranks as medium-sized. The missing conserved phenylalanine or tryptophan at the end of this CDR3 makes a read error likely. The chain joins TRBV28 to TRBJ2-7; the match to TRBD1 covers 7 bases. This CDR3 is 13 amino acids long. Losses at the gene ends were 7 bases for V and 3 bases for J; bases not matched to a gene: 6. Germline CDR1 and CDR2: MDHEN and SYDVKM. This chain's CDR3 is CASTRQGDYEQYL. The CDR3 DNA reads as TGTGCCAGCACGAGACAGGGAGACTACGAGCAGTACTTA.

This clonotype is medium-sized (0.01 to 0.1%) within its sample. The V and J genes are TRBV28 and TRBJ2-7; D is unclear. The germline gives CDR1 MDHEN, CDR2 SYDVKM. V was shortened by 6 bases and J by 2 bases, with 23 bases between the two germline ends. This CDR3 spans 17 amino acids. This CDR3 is CASSPPMVIGRTYEQYF. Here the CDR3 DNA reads TGTGCCAGCAGCCCCCCCATGGTGATCGGACGAACCTACGAGCAGTACTTC. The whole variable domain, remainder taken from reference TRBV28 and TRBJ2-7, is DVKVTQSSRYLVKRTGEKVFLECVQDMDHENMFWYRQDPGLGLRLIYFSYDVKMKEKGDIPEGYSVSREKKERFSLILESASTNQTSMYLCASSPPMVIGRTYEQYFGPGTRLTVT.

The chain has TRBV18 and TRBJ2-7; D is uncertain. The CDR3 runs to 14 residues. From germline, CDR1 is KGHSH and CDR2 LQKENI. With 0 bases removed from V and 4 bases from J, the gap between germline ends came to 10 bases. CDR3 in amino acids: CASSPPWGKYEQYF. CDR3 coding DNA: TGTGCCAGCTCACCACCTTGGGGAAAATACGAGCAGTACTTC.

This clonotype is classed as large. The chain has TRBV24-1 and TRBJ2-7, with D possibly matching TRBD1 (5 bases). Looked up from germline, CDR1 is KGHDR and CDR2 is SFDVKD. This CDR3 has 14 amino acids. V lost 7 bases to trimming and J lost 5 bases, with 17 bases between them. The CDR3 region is CATSSYKDNDEQYF. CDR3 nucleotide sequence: TGTGCCACCAGCAGTTATAAGGACAACGACGAGCAGTACTTC.

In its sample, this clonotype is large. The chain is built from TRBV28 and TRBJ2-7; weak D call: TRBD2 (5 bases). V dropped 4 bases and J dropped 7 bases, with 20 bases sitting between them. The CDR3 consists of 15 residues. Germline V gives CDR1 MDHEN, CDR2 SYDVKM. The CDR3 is CASSSIEGRSEEQYF. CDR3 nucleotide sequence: TGTGCCAGCAGTTCCATCGAGGGCCGGTCGGAAGAGCAGTACTTC.

CDR3: CASSMGLFYEQYF. The CDR3 coding sequence is TGTGCCAGTAGTATGGGACTTTTTTACGAGCAGTACTTC. This chain uses TRBV19 with TRBJ2-7; D possibly corresponds to TRBD2 (6 bases). CDR3 length: 13 amino acids. The V and J ends lost 3 bases and 4 bases respectively, with 10 bases between them. CDR1 is LNHDA, CDR2 SQIVND, per germline (reference sequence).

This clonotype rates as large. CDR3 loop: CASSQYPSGRAQETQYF. CDR3 DNA: TGTGCCAGCAGCCAGTACCCTAGCGGGAGGGCCCAGGAGACCCAGTACTTC. The chain links TRBV3-1 to TRBJ2-5; 12 bases fit TRBD2. Germline V gives CDR1 LGHDT, CDR2 YNNKEL (reference sequence). The CDR3 covers 17 residues. V lost 3 bases to trimming and J lost 5 bases; unmatched junction nucleotides: 10.

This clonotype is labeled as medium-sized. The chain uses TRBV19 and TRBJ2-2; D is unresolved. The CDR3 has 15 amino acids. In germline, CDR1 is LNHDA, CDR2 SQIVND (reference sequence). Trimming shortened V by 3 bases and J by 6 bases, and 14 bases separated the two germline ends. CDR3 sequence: CASSINRAHAGELFF. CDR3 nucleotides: TGTGCCAGTAGTATTAATAGGGCTCATGCCGGGGAGCTGTTTTTT. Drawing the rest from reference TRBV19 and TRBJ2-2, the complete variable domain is DGGITQSPKYLFRKEGQNVTLSCEQNLNHDAMYWYRQDPGQGLRLIYYSQIVNDFQKGDIAEGYSVSREKKESFPLTVTSAQKNPTAFYLCASSINRAHAGELFFGEGSRLTVL.

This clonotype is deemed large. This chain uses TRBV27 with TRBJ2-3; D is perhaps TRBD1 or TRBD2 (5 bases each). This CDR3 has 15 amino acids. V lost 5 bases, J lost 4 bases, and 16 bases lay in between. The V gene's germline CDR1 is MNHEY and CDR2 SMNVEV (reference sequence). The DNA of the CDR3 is TGTGCCAGCAGTCCCCAAGCTGGGACCGCAGATACGCAGTATTTT. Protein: CASSPQAGTADTQYF.

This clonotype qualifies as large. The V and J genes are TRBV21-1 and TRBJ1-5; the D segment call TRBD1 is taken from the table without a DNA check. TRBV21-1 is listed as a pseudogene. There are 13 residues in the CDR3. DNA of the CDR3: TGTGCCAACTACGGGACAGGGAATCAGCCCCAGCATTTT. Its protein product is CANYGTGNQPQHF.

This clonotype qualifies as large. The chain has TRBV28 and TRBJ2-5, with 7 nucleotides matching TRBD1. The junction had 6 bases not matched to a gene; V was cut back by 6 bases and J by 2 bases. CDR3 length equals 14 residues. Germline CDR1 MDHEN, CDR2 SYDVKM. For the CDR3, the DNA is TGTGCCAGCAGCCCAGGGACAGAACAAGAGACCCAGTACTTC. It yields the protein CASSPGTEQETQYF. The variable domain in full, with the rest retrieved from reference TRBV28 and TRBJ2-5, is DVKVTQSSRYLVKRTGEKVFLECVQDMDHENMFWYRQDPGLGLRLIYFSYDVKMKEKGDIPEGYSVSREKKERFSLILESASTNQTSMYLCASSPGTEQETQYFGPGTRLLVL.

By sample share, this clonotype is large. This CDR3 reads CASSEPTGFDEKLFF. The CDR3 nucleotides are TGTGCCAGCAGTGAACCGACAGGGTTTGATGAAAAACTGTTTTTT. The chain employs TRBV2 and TRBJ1-4; 7 positions match TRBD1. V lost 2 bases to trimming and J lost 6 bases; unmatched junction nucleotides: 6. The CDR3 is 15 residues long. Germline CDR1 and CDR2: SNHLY and FYNNEI.

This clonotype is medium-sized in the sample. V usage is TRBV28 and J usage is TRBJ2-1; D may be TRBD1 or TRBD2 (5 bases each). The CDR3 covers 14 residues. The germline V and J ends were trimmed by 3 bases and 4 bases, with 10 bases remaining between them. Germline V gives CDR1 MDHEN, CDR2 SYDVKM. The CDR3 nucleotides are TGTGCCAGCAGTTTCGGGACGTCTTACAATGAGCAGTTCTTC. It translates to CASSFGTSYNEQFF. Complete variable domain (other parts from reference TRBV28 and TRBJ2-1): DVKVTQSSRYLVKRTGEKVFLECVQDMDHENMFWYRQDPGLGLRLIYFSYDVKMKEKGDIPEGYSVSREKKERFSLILESASTNQTSMYLCASSFGTSYNEQFFGPGTRLTVL.

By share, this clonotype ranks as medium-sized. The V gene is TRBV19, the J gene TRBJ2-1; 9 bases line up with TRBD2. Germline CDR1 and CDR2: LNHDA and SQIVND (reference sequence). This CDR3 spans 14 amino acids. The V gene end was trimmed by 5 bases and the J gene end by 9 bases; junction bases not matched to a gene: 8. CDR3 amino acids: CASSSLAGAFEQFF. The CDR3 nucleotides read TGTGCCAGTAGTTCGTTAGCGGGAGCGTTTGAGCAGTTCTTC. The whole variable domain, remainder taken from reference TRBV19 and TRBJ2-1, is DGGITQSPKYLFRKEGQNVTLSCEQNLNHDAMYWYRQDPGQGLRLIYYSQIVNDFQKGDIAEGYSVSREKKESFPLTVTSAQKNPTAFYLCASSSLAGAFEQFFGPGTRLTVL.

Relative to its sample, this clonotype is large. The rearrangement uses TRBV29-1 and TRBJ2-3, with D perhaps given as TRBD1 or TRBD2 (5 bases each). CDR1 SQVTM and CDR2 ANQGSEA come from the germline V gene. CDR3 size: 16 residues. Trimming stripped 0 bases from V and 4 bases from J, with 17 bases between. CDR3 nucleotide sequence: TGCAGCGTTGAAGATGGGGCGAGCGGTGGCGCAGATACGCAGTATTTT. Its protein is CSVEDGASGGADTQYF.

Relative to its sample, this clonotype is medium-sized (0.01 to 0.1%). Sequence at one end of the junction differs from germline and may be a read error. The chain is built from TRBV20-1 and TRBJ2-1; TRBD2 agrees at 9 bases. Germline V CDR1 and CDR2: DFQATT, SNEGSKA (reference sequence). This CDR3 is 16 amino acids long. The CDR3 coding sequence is TGCAGTGCCAGCCCTGATACCGGGACTAGCTACGATGAGCAGTTCTTC. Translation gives CSASPDTGTSYDEQFF.

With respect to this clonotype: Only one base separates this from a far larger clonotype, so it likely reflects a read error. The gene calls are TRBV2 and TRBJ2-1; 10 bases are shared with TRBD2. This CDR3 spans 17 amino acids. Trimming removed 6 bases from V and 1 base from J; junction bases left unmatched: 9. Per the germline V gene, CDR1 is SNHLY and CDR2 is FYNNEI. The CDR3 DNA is TGTGCCAGCAGCAACCCGGCTAGCGGGAGATCCTACAATGAGCAGTTCTTC. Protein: CASSNPASGRSYNEQFF.

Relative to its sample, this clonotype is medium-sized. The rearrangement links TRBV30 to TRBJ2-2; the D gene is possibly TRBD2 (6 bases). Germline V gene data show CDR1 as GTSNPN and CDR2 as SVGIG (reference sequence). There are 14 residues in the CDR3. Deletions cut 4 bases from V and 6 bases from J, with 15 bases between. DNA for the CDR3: TGTGCCTGGAACATAAACGGGGAGGCCGGGGAGCTGTTTTTT. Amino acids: CAWNINGEAGELFF.

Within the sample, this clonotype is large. The CDR3 sequence is CASKKQPGLAGEQFF. The CDR3 bases are TGTGCCAGCAAAAAACAACCAGGACTAGCGGGAGAGCAGTTCTTC. The gene calls are TRBV28 and TRBJ2-1; the match to TRBD2 covers 12 bases. CDR1 is MDHEN and CDR2 is SYDVKM in the germline V gene. V lost 7 bases and J lost 10; bases outside the gene matches: 11. The CDR3 spans 15 residues.

CDR3 amino acids: CASSPNQGGIFYEQYF. Written as DNA, the CDR3 is TGTGCCAGCAGTCCCAACCAGGGAGGGATTTTCTACGAGCAGTACTTC. V and J are TRBV27 and TRBJ2-7; 7 bases align to TRBD2. Germline lookup yields CDR1 MNHEY and CDR2 SMNVEV (reference sequence). J lost 3 bases, V lost 5 bases, and 13 bases had no gene match. The CDR3 is 16 amino acids.

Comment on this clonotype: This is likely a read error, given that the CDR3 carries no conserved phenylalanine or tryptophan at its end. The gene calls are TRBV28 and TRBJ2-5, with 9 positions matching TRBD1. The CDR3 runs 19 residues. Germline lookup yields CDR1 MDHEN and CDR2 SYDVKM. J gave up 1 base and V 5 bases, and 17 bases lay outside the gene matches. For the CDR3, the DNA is TGTGCCAGCAGTCCCGGACAGGGGATGGAGGACTCTGTCCAAGAGACCCAGTACCTC. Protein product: CASSPGQGMEDSVQETQYL.

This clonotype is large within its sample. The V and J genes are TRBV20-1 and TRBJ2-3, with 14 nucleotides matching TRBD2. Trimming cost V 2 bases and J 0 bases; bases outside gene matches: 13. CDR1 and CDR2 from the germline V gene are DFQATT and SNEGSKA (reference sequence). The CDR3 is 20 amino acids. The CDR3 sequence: CSARPPGLAGGTTSTDTQYF. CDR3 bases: TGCAGTGCTAGACCCCCTGGACTAGCGGGAGGTACCACTAGCACAGATACGCAGTATTTT.

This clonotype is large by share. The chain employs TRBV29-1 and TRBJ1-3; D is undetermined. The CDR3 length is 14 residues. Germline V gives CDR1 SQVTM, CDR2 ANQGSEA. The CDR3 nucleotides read TGCAGTGTCGAACTGGATTACTCTGGAAACACCATATATTTT. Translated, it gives CSVELDYSGNTIYF.

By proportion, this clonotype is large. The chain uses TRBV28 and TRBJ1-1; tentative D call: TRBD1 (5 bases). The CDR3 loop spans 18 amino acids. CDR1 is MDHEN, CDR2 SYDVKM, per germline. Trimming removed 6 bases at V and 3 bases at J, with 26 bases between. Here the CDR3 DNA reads TGTGCCAGCAGGCCGCCCCTGCCCCTAAACGGGGCGCACACTGAAGCTTTCTTT. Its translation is CASRPPLPLNGAHTEAFF.

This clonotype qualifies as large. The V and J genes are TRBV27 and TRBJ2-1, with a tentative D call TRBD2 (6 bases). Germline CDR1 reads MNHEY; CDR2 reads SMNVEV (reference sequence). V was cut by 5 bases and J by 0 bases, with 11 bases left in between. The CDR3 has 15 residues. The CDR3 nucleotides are TGTGCCAGCAGTCCACTAGCAGGCTCCTACAATGAGCAGTTCTTC. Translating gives CASSPLAGSYNEQFF.

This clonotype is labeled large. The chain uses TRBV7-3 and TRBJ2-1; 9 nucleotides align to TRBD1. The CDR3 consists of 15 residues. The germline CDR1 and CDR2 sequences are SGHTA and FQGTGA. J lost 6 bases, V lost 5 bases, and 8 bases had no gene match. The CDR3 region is CASSPGQGPGNEQFF. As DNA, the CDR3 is TGTGCCAGCAGCCCTGGACAGGGGCCCGGCAATGAGCAGTTCTTC.